A single sample is the source of the 13 T cell receptor beta chains below, sequenced in a study of shared clonotypes between healthy human individuals. The protocol was immunoSEQ multiplex PCR, while the TCRdb copy is restricted to in-frame clones and leaves out a portion. The sample carries about 2.3 million clones, 85% to 95% recorded once. The sequenced sample consisted of naive CD4+ T cells from PBMCs. Subset indicated: CD45RA+ positively selected. The receptors shown here come from a young man in good health. Some clones in this sample may be carry-over from other donors' samples.

The chain joins TRBV25-1 to TRBJ2-3; 7 positions match TRBD2. V gave up 2 bases and J gave up 4 bases; unmatched junction bases: 3. The CDR3 runs 14 residues. Germline V gives CDR1 MGHDK, CDR2 SYGVNS. CDR3 DNA: TGTGCCAGCAGTGAAGCCCGGGGGGCAGATACGCAGTATTTT. This encodes CASSEARGADTQYF.

This clone was detected once. This chain connects TRBV5-1 to TRBJ2-7; 7 nucleotides line up with TRBD2. The CDR3 contains 15 residues. After removal of 4 bases from V and 1 base from J, the junction contained 8 bases not matched to a gene. CDR1 is SGHRS and CDR2 is YFSETQ in the germline V gene. This CDR3 is CASSPTMGGSYEQYF. The CDR3 DNA is TGCGCCAGCAGCCCTACCATGGGGGGGTCCTACGAGCAGTACTTC.

The chain carries TRBV9 and TRBJ1-3, with unresolved D. Deletions cut 0 bases from V and 0 bases from J, with 10 bases between. The CDR3 extends over 16 amino acids. Germline-derived CDR1 and CDR2 are SGDLS and YYNGEE. CDR3 coding DNA: TGTGCCAGCAGCGTAGCTGCCGGGAACTCTGGAAACACCATATATTTT. Residues: CASSVAAGNSGNTIYF.

This clone was detected a few times. CDR3 coding DNA: TGTGCCAGCAGTTTATTACGGGAGGGGATCCTGCCCCAGCATTTT. Translation: CASSLLREGILPQHF. The chain couples TRBV28 to TRBJ1-5; D may be TRBD1 (5 bases). Trimming shortened V by 1 base and J by 9 bases, and 16 bases separated the two germline ends. Germline V gene sequence: CDR1 MDHEN, CDR2 SYDVKM. The CDR3 length is 15 residues.

The chain is built from TRBV2 and TRBJ2-5; no definite D call. Germline V gene lookup returns CDR1 SNHLY and CDR2 FYNNEI. The CDR3 has 15 residues. The V and J ends lost 1 base and 1 base respectively, with 10 bases between them. The chain's CDR3 is CASSEVGRTQETQYF. For the CDR3, the DNA is TGTGCCAGCAGTGAAGTAGGCAGAACCCAAGAGACCCAGTACTTC.

The chain links TRBV7-3 to TRBJ2-1; tentatively, D is TRBD2 (6 bases). Germline V gives CDR1 SGHTA, CDR2 FQGTGA. V lost 4 bases and J 2 bases, leaving 12 bases between the germline ends. The CDR3 contains 15 residues. The CDR3 spells CASSSGSSPYNEQFF. The CDR3 DNA reads TGTGCCAGCAGCTCCGGGAGCAGTCCCTACAATGAGCAGTTCTTC.

This clone was observed a single time. The same CDR3 can be traced to other DNA sequences in this sample. The rearrangement links TRBV20-1 to TRBJ2-3; unclear D gene. Germline V gene lookup returns CDR1 DFQATT and CDR2 SNEGSKA (reference sequence). V lost 4 bases to trimming and J lost 3 bases, with 2 bases between them. This CDR3 is 10 amino acids long. The CDR3 reads CSATTDTQYF. CDR3 coding DNA: TGCAGTGCTACTACAGATACGCAGTATTTT.

This chain joins TRBV11-2 and TRBJ2-1; TRBD2 agrees at 11 bases. Germline V gene lookup returns CDR1 SGHAT and CDR2 FQNNGV. The CDR3 extends over 16 amino acids. The J segment lost 5 bases and the V segment lost 2 bases, leaving 5 bases of the junction unmatched. The CDR3 loop reads CASSLMGTSGNNEQFF. The CDR3 region has the DNA TGTGCCAGCAGCTTAATGGGGACTAGCGGAAACAATGAGCAGTTCTTC.

V is TRBV27 and J is TRBJ2-1; 7 bases match TRBD1. The CDR3 spans 13 residues. CDR1 MNHEY and CDR2 SMNVEV come from the germline V gene (reference sequence). V shed 6 bases and J 6 bases; nucleotides not matched to a gene: 5. The CDR3 protein is CASSQQGLNEQFF. The CDR3 DNA sequence: TGTGCCAGCAGCCAACAGGGGCTCAATGAGCAGTTCTTC.

The J gene is TRBJ1-4, the V gene TRBV14, with no clear D. The CDR3 contains 11 residues. In germline, CDR1 is SGHDN, CDR2 FVKESK. Trimming shortened V by 2 bases and J by 10 bases, and 5 bases separated the two germline ends. The CDR3 spells CASSQNGKLFF. The CDR3, as DNA: TGTGCCAGCAGCCAAAACGGAAAACTGTTTTTT.

V usage is TRBV7-9 and J usage is TRBJ1-4; TRBD1 matches 8 bases. Germline CDR1 is SEHNR and CDR2 is FQNEAQ (reference sequence). J lost 0 bases, V lost 0 bases, and 6 bases had no gene match. This CDR3 has 18 amino acids. CDR3 loop: CASSLALAGGTTNEKLFF. CDR3 sequence (DNA): TGTGCCAGCAGCTTAGCGTTGGCAGGGGGCACAACTAATGAAAAACTGTTTTTT.

In this sample, this clone turned up once. The chain uses TRBV5-5 and TRBJ2-7, with D possibly matching TRBD1 (5 bases). Germline V gene lookup returns CDR1 SGHKS and CDR2 YYEKEE (reference sequence). V lost 2 bases to trimming and J lost 2 bases, with 11 bases between them. The CDR3 is 14 residues long. In nucleotides, the CDR3 is TGTGCCAGCAGCTTCAGGGTGTCCACCTACGAGCAGTACTTC. Protein: CASSFRVSTYEQYF.

This sequence joins TRBV7-9 and TRBJ2-1; no reliable D call. The CDR3 covers 15 residues. Per the germline V gene, CDR1 is SEHNR and CDR2 is FQNEAQ (reference sequence). V gave up 2 bases and J gave up 4 bases, with 12 bases separating them. The CDR3 protein is CASSLFQQLYNEQFF. CDR3 coding DNA: TGTGCCAGCAGCTTATTCCAACAGCTTTACAATGAGCAGTTCTTC.